Included here is one TCR beta chain sequence, with context. Here immunoSEQ multiplex PCR was the method, and the copy in TCRdb shows in-frame clones only, minus some. The table has approximately 180,000 clones, approximately 85% seen once. The data were obtained in a study of blood T cell repertoires in COVID-19. The receptor was derived from a man in his 60s with acute or convalescent COVID-19. The sequenced sample was peripheral blood.

DNA of the CDR3: TGTGCCAGCAGCCCCATTAGCGGGGACAGAAGAGACACGCAGTATTTT. Translating gives CASSPISGDRRDTQYF. The rearrangement joins TRBV7-6 to TRBJ2-3; a weak D match, TRBD2 (8 bases). CDR1 is SGHVS and CDR2 is FNYEAQ in the germline V gene. Deletions cut 5 bases from V and 9 bases from J, with 24 bases between. This CDR3 has 16 amino acids. The entire variable domain, with the rest obtained from reference TRBV7-6 and TRBJ2-3, is as follows: GAGVSQSPRYKVTKRGQDVALRCDPISGHVSLYWYRQALGQGPEFLTYFNYEAQQDKSGLPNDRFSAERPEGSISTLTIQRTEQRDSAMYRCASSPISGDRRDTQYFGPGTRLTVL.